Below, 2 T cell receptor beta chains from the same sample are listed, as sequenced in a study of T cells in Graves' hyperthyroidism and ophthalmopathy. TCR beta CDR3 sequences were amplified from RNA transcripts. A set of HTBI primers served as the primers for a first-round RT-PCR of the TCR CDR3. TCRdb fed the multiplex PCR reads into MiXCR, producing one record per CDR3 protein. The profile shows more than 500,000 distinct CDR3 sequences, 14% of them singletons. Sample: blood. These receptors originate from a woman in her 40s with Graves' hyperthyroidism.

This clonotype was counted only a few times. The chain's CDR3 is CASSPRPTNSGANVLTF. CDR3 nucleotides: TGTGCCAGCTCACCGCGTCCTACAAACTCTGGGGCCAACGTCCTGACTTTC. V usage is TRBV18 and J usage is TRBJ2-6; unclear D gene. Germline CDR1 reads KGHSH; CDR2 reads LQKENI. The CDR3 is made up of 17 amino acids. Trimming took off 3 bases at V and 0 bases at J, with 12 bases between the two ends.

DNA of the CDR3: TGTGCCAGTAGGCAAGGGGGGTACTACGAGCAGTACTTC. Translated: CASRQGGYYEQYF. V and J are TRBV19 and TRBJ2-7; D possibly matches TRBD1 or TRBD2 (6 bases each). V was shortened by 6 bases and J by 3 bases, with 12 bases between the two germline ends. The CDR3 length is 13 residues. CDR1 and CDR2 (germline): LNHDA, SQIVND (reference sequence).